The following is a TCR beta chain sequence with its context. The record originates from a study of Ad26.COV2.S vaccination and SARS-CoV-2 variants. Assay used: immunoSEQ multiplex PCR; TCRdb lists only in-frame clones, some missing. The repertoire consists of some 180,000 clones, with about 83% occurring once and the leading ten covering about 5.5%. This clonotype originated in a human donor who had recovered from COVID-19. The specimen was peripheral blood, collected after recovery from COVID-19.

The CDR3 reads CATSDINLNEQFF. The CDR3 DNA sequence: TGTGCCACCAGCGACATTAACCTCAATGAGCAGTTCTTC. This chain uses TRBV15 with TRBJ2-1, with D uncertain. This CDR3 is 13 amino acids long. Germline V gene lookup returns CDR1 LNHNV and CDR2 YYDKDF (reference sequence). V shed 5 bases and J shed 6 bases, with 11 bases lying between them.